The 22 T cell receptor beta chains presented below share a single source sample, sequenced in a study of T cell repertoires in cytomegalovirus infection. Which antigens these TCRs recognize remains unknown. TCRdb re-analysed the reads in MiXCR, keeping a single row per CDR3 protein. The sample carries about 890,000 distinct CDR3 sequences, about a third recorded once. Sample: cultured CD8+ T cells from PBMCs, taken from culture after CMV antigen stimulation. These receptors were collected from a human donor in good health (CMV status not recorded). Some clones in this sample may be carry-over from other donors' samples.

About this clonotype: One base away lies a much larger clone, so this may be a sequencing read error. J is TRBJ2-1 and V is TRBV7-3, with 11 bases identical to TRBD2. Germline V gene sequence: CDR1 SGHTA, CDR2 FQGTGA. Unmatched junction bases numbered 2, after V lost 1 base and J lost 6 bases. The CDR3 is 15 residues long. Written as DNA, the CDR3 is TGTGCCAGCAGCTTAATTAGCGGGGGGGCCAATGAGCAGTTCTTC. Its protein product is CASSLISGGANEQFF.

This clonotype came up a few times. V is TRBV7-9 and J is TRBJ2-2; 8 bases agree with TRBD1. The V segment lost 5 bases and the J segment 7 bases; nucleotides outside the gene matches: 12. This CDR3 region has 16 residues. Germline values: CDR1 SEHNR, CDR2 FQNEAQ (reference sequence). CDR3 amino acids: CASSPLPGGNVGELFF. As DNA, the CDR3 is TGTGCCAGCAGCCCCCTCCCAGGGGGCAACGTCGGGGAGCTGTTTTTT.

In the case of this clonotype: A read error may produce the germline difference seen at one junction end. The genes are TRBV4-1 and TRBJ2-1; 7 positions match TRBD1. The CDR3 has 14 residues. Germline V gene data show CDR1 as MGHRA and CDR2 as YSYEKL. The CDR3 bases are TGTGCCAGCAGCTACAGGGGCCAGGACAATGAGCAGTTCTTC. Its protein product is CASSYRGQDNEQFF.

This clonotype was seen once. This sequence may be a read error, since a much larger clone differs from it by one base. The CDR3 sequence: CASSFQIVVETQYF. Written as DNA, the CDR3 is TGTGCCAGCAGCTTCCAGATAGTCGTCGAGACCCAGTACTTC. This sequence joins TRBV7-8 and TRBJ2-5, with D uncertain. The germline V gene encodes CDR1 SGHVS and CDR2 FQNEAQ. CDR3 size: 14 residues. Between the trimmed V and J ends, which lost 3 bases and 5 bases, there was a span of 13 bases.

The V call is TRBV9, the J call TRBJ2-1; the match to TRBD2 covers 7 bases. V shed 7 bases, J shed 5 bases, and the junction held 6 bases outside the gene matches. The CDR3 extends over 13 amino acids. From germline, CDR1 is SGDLS and CDR2 YYNGEE. Written as DNA, the CDR3 is TGTGCCAGCGCCGGGACTAACAACAATGAGCAGTTCTTC. Translating it yields CASAGTNNNEQFF. The full variable domain, rest sourced from reference TRBV9 and TRBJ2-1, is DSGVTQTPKHLITATGQRVTLRCSPRSGDLSVYWYQQSLDQGLQFLIQYYNGEERAKGNILERFSAQQFPDLHSELNLSSLELGDSALYFCASAGTNNNEQFFGPGTRLTVL.

V gene TRBV12-3 or TRBV12-4 combines with J gene TRBJ2-3; TRBD2 matches 8 bases. The CDR3 runs 17 residues. V lost 6 bases, J lost 2 bases, and 13 bases stayed unmatched. The CDR3 nucleotides read TGTGCCAGCAGCTACAATGGACTAGCAGGGATCACAGATACGCAGTATTTT. This gives the protein CASSYNGLAGITDTQYF.

This chain joins TRBV7-4 and TRBJ2-2; D is unresolved. Per the germline V gene, CDR1 is SGHVT and CDR2 is SQSDAQ. V was pared by 5 bases and J by 2 bases, with 12 bases between. The CDR3 totals 15 residues. The CDR3 loop is CASSLSRVNTGELFF. DNA of the CDR3: TGTGCCAGCAGCCTCTCTAGGGTCAACACCGGGGAGCTGTTTTTT.

The chain has TRBV19 and TRBJ2-3, with 10 bases matching TRBD1. Trimming took 8 bases from V and 2 from J; bases not matched to a gene: 7. The CDR3 consists of 15 residues. Germline V gene sequence: CDR1 LNHDA, CDR2 SQIVND (reference sequence). The CDR3 spells CASGRDRGPTDTQYF. The DNA of the CDR3 is TGTGCCAGTGGAAGGGACAGGGGCCCCACAGATACGCAGTATTTT.

This rearrangement joins TRBV20-1 to TRBJ1-6, with D maybe TRBD1 (5 bases). There are 15 residues in the CDR3. The V gene lost 3 bases and the J gene lost 7 bases, with 16 bases spanning the gap. Germline V gene data show CDR1 as DFQATT and CDR2 as SNEGSKA (reference sequence). This chain's CDR3 is CSARDYSGANSPLHF. In DNA, the CDR3 is TGCAGTGCTAGGGACTACTCCGGGGCGAATTCACCCCTCCACTTT.

The rearrangement uses TRBV20-1 and TRBJ2-7; no reliable D call. Trimming cost V 1 base and J 5 bases, with 12 bases left between them. This CDR3 contains 13 residues. The V gene's germline CDR1 is DFQATT and CDR2 SNEGSKA (reference sequence). The CDR3 sequence: CSARGHFLDEQYV. CDR3 coding DNA: TGCAGTGCTAGAGGTCACTTTCTCGACGAGCAGTACGTC.

This clonotype was detected many times. The chain employs TRBV7-6 and TRBJ1-1; a possible D gene is TRBD1 (6 bases). Germline V CDR1 and CDR2: SGHVS, FNYEAQ. V lost 6 bases and J 0 bases, leaving 11 bases between the germline ends. CDR3 length equals 14 residues. As DNA, the CDR3 is TGTGCCAGCAGTTGGGACATCATGAACACTGAAGCTTTCTTT. Residues: CASSWDIMNTEAFF.

A word on this clonotype: A junction end diverges from the germline sequence, so it may reflect a read error. V and J are TRBV7-6 and TRBJ2-7; 10 nucleotides line up with TRBD2. CDR1 is SGHVS and CDR2 is FNYEAQ in the germline V gene. CDR3 size: 23 residues. The CDR3 sequence: CTSSLAAGTRALAGENISYEQYF. DNA for the CDR3: TGTACCAGCAGCTTAGCAGCGGGGACCCGGGCCCTAGCGGGAGAAAATATCTCCTACGAGCAGTACTTC.

This clonotype has only a few counts. The chain combines TRBV2 with TRBJ2-1; 10 bases align to TRBD2. The germline V gene encodes CDR1 SNHLY and CDR2 FYNNEI. After removal of 2 bases from V and 7 bases from J, the junction contained 5 bases not matched to a gene. The CDR3 has 15 amino acids. The CDR3 DNA follows: TGTGCCAGCAGTGAACAGCGGGGGGGCCGGAATGAGCAGTTCTTC. It translates to CASSEQRGGRNEQFF.

On this clonotype: At one end the junction does not follow the germline gene, possibly because of a read error. The rearrangement links TRBV25-1 to TRBJ2-2; D unresolved. This CDR3 spans 14 amino acids. In germline, CDR1 is MGHDK, CDR2 SYGVNS. DNA for the CDR3: TGTGACAGCAGTGAAGGTCTAAGCACCGGGGAGCTGTTTTTT. Protein: CDSSEGLSTGELFF. The complete variable domain, with remaining parts taken from reference TRBV25-1 and TRBJ2-2, reads EADIYQTPRYLVIGTGKKITLECSQTMGHDKMYWYQQDPGMELHLIHYSYGVNSTEKGDLSSESTVSRIRTEHFPLTLESARPSHTSQYLCDSSEGLSTGELFFGEGSRLTVL.

This chain links TRBV5-6 with TRBJ2-3, with unresolved D. The CDR3 consists of 16 residues. CDR1 SGHDT and CDR2 YYEEEE come from the germline V gene. The ends were cut back, 2 bases at V and 0 bases at J, with 13 bases in the middle. The DNA for the CDR3 is TGTGCCAGCAGCTTCTTAAAGGTTTCTAGCACAGATACGCAGTATTTT. As protein: CASSFLKVSSTDTQYF.

This clonotype was counted many times. V usage is TRBV7-6 and J usage is TRBJ2-1; unclear D gene. The CDR3 has 11 residues. Trimming removed 4 bases from V and 11 bases from J, with 9 bases in between. The germline V gene has CDR1 SGHVS and CDR2 FNYEAQ. The CDR3 loop is CASSWLHKQFF. CDR3 sequence (DNA): TGTGCCAGCAGCTGGCTACACAAGCAGTTCTTC.

The chain carries TRBV7-9 and TRBJ2-1, with 7 bases aligning to TRBD1. Germline CDR1 and CDR2: SEHNR and FQNEAQ (reference sequence). V shed 8 bases and J 1 base; nucleotides not matched to a gene: 5. The CDR3 contains 14 residues. The CDR3 sequence is CASAGQESYNEQFF. The CDR3 nucleotides read TGTGCCAGCGCCGGACAGGAATCCTACAATGAGCAGTTCTTC.

This chain uses TRBV7-9 with TRBJ2-6; D is perhaps TRBD1 (6 bases). Trimming left V 10 bases short and J 2 bases short, with 12 bases between. The germline V gene has CDR1 SEHNR and CDR2 FQNEAQ (reference sequence). The CDR3 has 14 amino acids. DNA for the CDR3: TGTGCCATCCCGAACAGGGCTGGGGCCAACGTCCTGACTTTC. Translated: CAIPNRAGANVLTF.

This clonotype was counted ten times or more. The CDR3 DNA reads TGTGCCAGCAGCTTAGGGTGGGCCCCAGATACGCAGTATTTT. Its translation is CASSLGWAPDTQYF. V is TRBV7-9 and J is TRBJ2-3, with no clear D. Trimming pared 1 base from V and 4 bases from J, leaving 9 bases between. The CDR3 extends over 14 amino acids. Germline loops: CDR1 SEHNR, CDR2 FQNEAQ (reference sequence).

The chain employs TRBV4-2 and TRBJ1-6; TRBD1 matches at 7 bases. This CDR3 is 17 amino acids long. CDR1 and CDR2 (germline): LGHNA, YNFKEQ. The V gene end was trimmed by 2 bases and the J gene end by 10 bases; junction bases not matched to a gene: 14. The CDR3 DNA is TGTGCCAGCAGCCAACCCGAGGTGACAGGGAATGACTCACCCCTCCACTTT. It translates to CASSQPEVTGNDSPLHF.

CDR3 sequence (DNA): TGCAGCGTTGAAGGGGGACTAGCGGGGGTGTATGAGCAGTTCTTC. Amino acids: CSVEGGLAGVYEQFF. The genes are TRBV29-1 and TRBJ2-1; TRBD2 matches 14 bases. CDR1 is SQVTM and CDR2 is ANQGSEA in the germline V gene. With 1 base clipped from V and 8 bases from J, the junction kept 4 bases outside the gene matches. The CDR3 loop spans 15 amino acids.

This chain connects TRBV28 to TRBJ2-3; 7 positions match TRBD2. The CDR3 runs to 15 residues. The J segment lost 4 bases and the V segment lost 5 bases, leaving 9 bases of the junction unmatched. The germline gives CDR1 MDHEN, CDR2 SYDVKM. For the CDR3, the DNA is TGTGCCAGCAGTCCGCGACTAGCTCCAGCAGATACGCAGTATTTT. Translating gives CASSPRLAPADTQYF.